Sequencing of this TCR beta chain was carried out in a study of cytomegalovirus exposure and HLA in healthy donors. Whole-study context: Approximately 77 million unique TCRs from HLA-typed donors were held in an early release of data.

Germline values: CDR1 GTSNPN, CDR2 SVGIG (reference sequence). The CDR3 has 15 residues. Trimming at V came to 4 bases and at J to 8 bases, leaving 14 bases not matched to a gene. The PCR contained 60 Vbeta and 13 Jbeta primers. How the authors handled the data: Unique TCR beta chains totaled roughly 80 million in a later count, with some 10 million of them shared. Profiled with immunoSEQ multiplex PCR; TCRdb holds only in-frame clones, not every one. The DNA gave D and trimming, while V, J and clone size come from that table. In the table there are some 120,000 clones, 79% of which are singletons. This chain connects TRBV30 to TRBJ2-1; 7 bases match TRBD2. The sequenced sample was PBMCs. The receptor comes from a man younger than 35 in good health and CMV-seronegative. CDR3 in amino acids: CAWIPSPGLPYEQFF. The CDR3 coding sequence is TGTGCCTGGATCCCTTCCCCGGGACTACCTTATGAGCAGTTCTTC.